This note documents a single T cell receptor beta chain sequence. Given a far larger clone just one base away, this is likely a sequencing read error. The authors built TCR beta libraries using iRepertoire HTBI primers and Arm-PCR of CDR3 regions. One entry per CDR3 protein results from TCRdb running MiXCR on the multiplex PCR reads. This sample yields about 290,000 distinct CDR3 sequences, of which around 21% are seen a single time; around three fifths belongs to the top ten. This record comes from a study of regulatory T cells in long-lasting Graves disease. The time point was: persistent/refractory GD, antithyroid drugs over 5 years with positive TRAb. The TCR library was made from RNA extracted from PBMCs. This CDR3 spans 14 amino acids. With 1 base removed from V and 5 bases from J, the gap between germline ends came to 12 bases. Germline-derived CDR1 and CDR2 are SGHVS and FQNEAQ.

The sequence came from a female donor with Graves disease. Specimen: peripheral blood mononuclear cells (PBMCs), collected when the disease was refractory, from a patient treated with antithyroid drugs. The chain couples TRBV7-8 to TRBJ2-7; a weak D match, TRBD1 (5 bases). The CDR3 sequence is CASSLGLLGDEQYF. The DNA for the CDR3 is TGTGCCAGCAGCTTAGGGTTGTTAGGGGACGAGCAGTACTTC.